This T cell receptor (beta chain) comes out of a study of blood T cell repertoires in COVID-19 (TCRdb year 2020). Looking at the study overall: The collaborator samples originated in the United States, Italy and Spain and spanned the acute and convalescent phases of COVID-19. The prospective study material was composed of cDNA or gDNA derived from T cells, B-cell-depleted T cells, or PBMCs. Deeply sampled blood TCRbeta repertoires from subjects exposed to, actively infected with, or recovered from COVID-19 were included in the dataset. A freely available public database, intended as a resource for researchers studying the immune response to SARS-CoV-2, is where the repertoires were released. Samples came from the ongoing ImmuneRACE study (first 160 participants) plus 1,254 subjects from 6 global collaborators. Sample metadata almost always included a de-identified subject ID, COVID-19 status, age in years and sex. Where available, HLA class I and class II types were taken from metadata supplied by the sample provider and were not determined by assay-based typing. The research as a whole found: The quantity of clinical and demographic metadata differed by source and by participant and was supplied without curation.

The CDR3 goes from the cysteine to the phenylalanine over 16 residues. The CDR3 DNA has 48 bases and is translated from base 1. The germline V gene encodes CDR1 SGHNT and CDR2 YYREEE (reference sequence). V is cut by 0 bases and J by 2 bases, and the space between the germline ends is 15 bases. Note on this clone: Its cognate antigen has yet to be identified. Base-call qualities are not available, and no considerably larger clone is one nucleotide away.

TCRbeta CDR3 regions were amplified from genomic DNA using the immunoSEQ Assay, a bias-controlled multiplex PCR. Regarding the original processing steps: Nucleated cell counts per sample were estimated from amplification of reference gene primers within the assay. To quantify the absolute abundance of each unique TCRbeta CDR3 rearrangement, sequence reads were collapsed and filtered. For each sample, productive Simpson clonality was calculated as the square root of Simpson's diversity index over productive rearrangements. In its TCRdb copy, this immuneACCESS table keeps in-frame sequences only and misses some clones. Where compared with another copy, unresolved V genes explain less than half of these, and the others have no known cause. That table gives V, J and clone size, and the DNA gave D and trimming. The sample includes about 200,000 clones, with 85% to 90% observed a single time. The ten largest account for 1.2% of the sample.

Enrolling through a virtual design, the prospective study's participants ranged in age from roughly 18 to 89 years and lived across 24 United States geographic areas. To assign participants to cohorts, the prospective study relied on clinical history that participants themselves reported in a screening survey and a study questionnaire. For ImmuneRACE Cohort 3, a participant was defined as recovered based on two consecutive negative NP/OP PCR tests, clearance by a healthcare professional, or resolution of symptoms. Mobile phlebotomists in the prospective study collected whole blood, serum and a nasopharyngeal or oropharyngeal swab from every participant. Prospective study participants could optionally give additional blood draws and questionnaires over a 2-month period. Before DNA extraction, prospective study blood samples were shipped either frozen or at room temperature.

The V and J segments used are TRBV5-4 and TRBJ2-7; matching of 5 bases hints at TRBD2 as the D gene. Input material: PBMCs or T cells enriched from blood (not recorded which). The receptor was derived from a man in his thirties or forties who had recovered from COVID-19. CDR3 region: CASSLGGRTGTYEQYF. The DNA sequence follows: TGTGCCAGCAGCTTGGGGGGTAGGACTGGTACCTACGAGCAGTACTTC. With the portions outside the CDR3 filled from the reference TRBV5-4 and TRBJ2-7 genes, the complete variable region becomes ETGVTQSPTHLIKTRGQQVTLRCSSQSGHNTVSWYQQALGQGPQFIFQYYREEENGRGNFPPRFSGLQFPNYSSELNVNALELDDSALYLCASSLGGRTGTYEQYFGPGTRLTVT.